This TCR beta chain was recovered during a study of blood T cell repertoires in COVID-19. On the study more broadly: The samples span acute and convalescent COVID-19 from the United States, Italy and Spain. Sources were T cells, B-cell-depleted T cells, or PBMCs; the material itself was cDNA or gDNA.

This CDR3 has 17 amino acids. V gave up 4 bases and J gave up 2 bases; unmatched junction bases: 7. Looked up from germline, CDR1 is SGDLS and CDR2 is YYNGEE. Per the study methods: Amplification of reference gene primers provided the estimated nucleated cell counts. The table came from immunoSEQ multiplex PCR; TCRdb's copy has only in-frame clones and leaves some out. Clone size and V and J calls were adopted from that table, with D and trimming inferred from the DNA. The repertoire holds about 85,000 clones, with roughly 84% as singletons. Material for sequencing was peripheral blood. The sequence was obtained from a man aged 55 to 70 with acute or convalescent COVID-19. The chain employs TRBV9 and TRBJ2-6, with TRBD1 matching 9 bases. CDR3 in DNA: TGTGCCAGCAGCCTGGGACAGGGAGGCGCTGGGGCCAACGTCCTGACTTTC. Its translation is CASSLGQGGAGANVLTF.